This is a list of T cell receptor beta chains from one sample in a study of blood T cells in healthy people across ages. TCRdb independently ran MiXCR on the 5' RACE reads; one entry per CDR3 protein. The data show about 1,400,000 distinct CDR3 sequences, with around 42% seen just once and approximately 7.9% held by the top ten. The specimen was blood. These receptors were obtained from a woman aged 18-29 years in good health. Each CDR3 is given with its conserved first and last residue. D genes are given only for firm matches. Rows give clone size only sometimes, using once, few, many, or a class for an expanded clone.

v_call	cdr3_length	clone_size	d_call	j_call	cdr3_aa	cdr3_nt
TRBV6-5	14	.	.	TRBJ2-5	CASRRLVSGETQYF	TGTGCCAGCAGAAGACTAGTATCGGGGGAGACCCAGTACTTC
TRBV5-1	15	.	.	TRBJ1-2	CASSYDQPEGDGYTF	TGCGCCAGCAGTTACGACCAGCCCGAGGGAGATGGCTACACCTTC
TRBV10-3	13	.	.	TRBJ1-1	CAIRPTAYTEAFF	TGTGCCATCAGACCCACAGCTTACACTGAAGCTTTCTTT
TRBV20-1	14	.	.	TRBJ2-2	CSARGGSGTGELFF	TGCAGTGCTAGAGGGGGGAGTGGCACCGGGGAGCTGTTTTTT
TRBV20-1	16	few	TRBD1	TRBJ2-1	CSAMYSRDSDYNEQFF	TGCAGTGCTATGTACAGCCGGGACAGCGACTACAATGAGCAGTTCTTC
TRBV6-1	15	.	.	TRBJ1-1	CASNTPYSFGTEAFF	TGTGCCAGCAATACCCCCTACAGTTTTGGCACGGAAGCTTTCTTT
TRBV7-9	14	few	.	TRBJ1-1	CASSDRPGGAEAFF	TGTGCCAGCAGCGACCGACCCGGAGGGGCTGAAGCTTTCTTT
TRBV11-2	17	.	TRBD1	TRBJ2-3	CASSLDTTGVPPDTQYF	TGTGCCAGCAGCTTAGATACGACAGGGGTCCCCCCAGATACGCAGTATTTT
TRBV25-1	13	few	.	TRBJ2-1	CASPGSSYNEQFF	TGTGCCAGCCCCGGGAGCTCCTACAATGAGCAGTTCTTC
TRBV9	15	.	.	TRBJ1-4	CASSVTNRYNEKLFF	TGTGCCAGCAGCGTAACCAATCGGTATAATGAAAAACTGTTTTTT
TRBV12-3/TRBV12-4	15	.	.	TRBJ1-3	CASSGVTGTGNTIYF	TGTGCCAGCAGTGGGGTAACAGGGACTGGAAACACCATATATTTT
TRBV6-1	14	.	.	TRBJ2-5	CASSDMADQETQYF	TGTGCCAGCAGTGATATGGCAGACCAAGAGACCCAGTACTTC
TRBV7-8	15	once	TRBD1	TRBJ1-4	CASSLGTGRDEKLFF	TGTGCCAGCAGCTTAGGGACAGGGAGGGACGAAAAACTGTTTTTT
TRBV6-6	15	.	.	TRBJ1-5	CASTETVSPGQPQHF	TGTGCCAGCACCGAGACAGTATCCCCCGGTCAGCCCCAGCATTTT
TRBV10-3	13	few	TRBD1	TRBJ1-6	CATTGQGDSPLHF	TGTGCCACCACGGGACAGGGAGATTCACCCCTCCACTTT
TRBV6-1	17	.	TRBD2	TRBJ2-1	CASSQGLAGASSNEQFF	TGTGCCAGCAGCCAAGGACTAGCGGGCGCTTCGTCCAATGAGCAGTTCTTC
TRBV14	16	.	TRBD2	TRBJ2-2	CASSQAGGTTAGELFF	TGTGCCAGCAGCCAGGCGGGAGGGACAACGGCCGGGGAGCTGTTTTTT
TRBV15	15	.	.	TRBJ2-3	CATSKYRSDGDTQYF	TGTGCCACCAGCAAATACAGGTCTGATGGGGATACGCAGTATTTT
TRBV6-6	15	few	.	TRBJ2-1	CASSYWWGAYNEQFF	TGTGCCAGCAGTTACTGGTGGGGGGCCTACAATGAGCAGTTCTTC
TRBV6-5	15	.	TRBD1	TRBJ1-1	CASSFRTGGNTEAFF	TGTGCCAGCAGTTTCCGGACAGGGGGGAACACTGAAGCTTTCTTT
TRBV7-2	16	few	.	TRBJ2-1	CASSPRGSTSYNEQFF	TGTGCCAGCAGCCCGAGGGGGAGTACGTCATACAATGAGCAGTTCTTC
TRBV6-1	15	.	TRBD2	TRBJ2-7	CASTLEASGAYEQYF	TGTGCCAGCACCTTAGAGGCGAGCGGGGCCTACGAGCAGTACTTC
TRBV7-7	15	few	TRBD1	TRBJ2-6	CASSFGQGPANVLTF	TGTGCTAGCAGCTTCGGACAGGGGCCGGCTAACGTCCTGACTTTC
TRBV27	13	.	.	TRBJ2-1	CASSVIPFYEQFF	TGTGCCAGCAGTGTTATCCCCTTCTATGAGCAGTTCTTC
TRBV20-1	13	.	TRBD2	TRBJ2-3	CSARRTRQDTQYF	TGCAGTGCTAGAAGGACTAGGCAAGATACGCAGTATTTT
TRBV11-2	17	.	.	TRBJ2-3	CASSLVSGAPPGDTQYF	TGTGCCAGCAGCTTAGTGTCCGGGGCACCGCCAGGAGATACGCAGTATTTT
TRBV6-1	14	.	TRBD1	TRBJ2-7	CASSTQTGGYEQYF	TGTGCCAGCAGTACACAGACAGGGGGCTACGAGCAGTACTTC
TRBV20-1	14	once	TRBD2	TRBJ2-1	CSTKLARANNEQFF	TGCAGTACGAAACTAGCGCGTGCTAACAATGAGCAGTTCTTC
TRBV2	16	.	TRBD2	TRBJ2-2	CASSTSSGEDTGELFF	TGTGCCAGCAGTACTTCTAGCGGGGAGGACACCGGGGAGCTGTTTTTT
TRBV20-1	13	few	.	TRBJ2-5	CSARHPPQETQYF	TGCAGTGCTAGGCACCCCCCCCAAGAGACCCAGTACTTC
TRBV7-2	16	.	.	TRBJ2-5	CASSLAATIGNAAQYF	TGTGCCAGCAGCTTAGCGGCCACAATTGGGAATGCGGCCCAGTACTTC
TRBV6-6	15	.	.	TRBJ2-3	CASSYSSSPTDRQYF	TGTGCCAGCAGTTACTCCAGCTCCCCCACAGATCGCCAGTATTTT
TRBV5-1	14	.	TRBD2	TRBJ2-1	CASSLGSGRNEQFF	TGCGCCAGCAGCTTGGGTAGCGGGAGAAATGAGCAGTTCTTC
TRBV9	16	.	TRBD2	TRBJ2-5	CASSGQGTSGRETQYF	TGTGCCAGCAGCGGCCAAGGGACCAGCGGGAGGGAGACCCAGTACTTC
TRBV9	17	.	TRBD2	TRBJ2-3	CASSAGGRGDATDTQYF	TGTGCCAGCAGCGCCGGGGGGCGGGGGGACGCTACAGATACGCAGTATTTT
TRBV24-1	18	.	TRBD2	TRBJ2-7	CATSATSGLKEGRSEQYF	TGTGCCACCAGTGCGACTAGCGGGTTAAAGGAAGGTCGAAGCGAGCAGTACTTC
TRBV5-1	16	few	.	TRBJ1-4	CASSLAGIGRNEKLFF	TGCGCCAGCAGCTTGGCCGGAATTGGGAGAAATGAAAAACTGTTTTTT
TRBV30	15	.	.	TRBJ2-3	CAWRFHSAFTDTQYF	TGTGCCTGGAGGTTCCACTCAGCCTTCACAGATACGCAGTATTTT
TRBV19	14	.	TRBD1	TRBJ2-7	CASRGDRGSYEQYF	TGTGCCAGTAGAGGGGACAGGGGATCCTACGAGCAGTACTTC
TRBV9	16	.	TRBD2	TRBJ2-5	CASSVGNSGRKETQYF	TGTGCCAGCAGCGTAGGTAATAGCGGGAGAAAAGAGACCCAGTACTTC
TRBV27	13	.	.	TRBJ2-3	CASSLGISNTQYF	TGTGCCAGCAGTTTAGGAATAAGTAATACGCAGTATTTT
TRBV20-1	12	.	TRBD1	TRBJ2-5	CSVGQGVTEQYF	TGCAGTGTGGGGCAGGGGGTGACTGAGCAGTACTTC
TRBV20-1	13	once	.	TRBJ2-1	CSVRDSRYNEQFF	TGCAGTGTTCGGGACTCCCGTTACAATGAGCAGTTCTTC
TRBV20-1	15	.	.	TRBJ2-7	CSAEPLGVSSYEQYF	TGCAGTGCCGAACCTTTGGGGGTCAGCTCCTACGAGCAGTACTTC
TRBV6-1	14	.	TRBD1	TRBJ1-4	CASSVKGAKEKLFF	TGTGCCAGCAGTGTCAAGGGGGCGAAGGAAAAACTGTTTTTT
TRBV10-3	15	.	TRBD2	TRBJ2-7	CAITESRAGEMEQYF	TGTGCCATCACTGAAAGCCGAGCGGGAGAAATGGAGCAGTACTTC
TRBV28	15	.	TRBD1	TRBJ2-1	CASSPAGQASYEQFF	TGTGCCAGCAGCCCGGCGGGACAGGCCTCCTACGAGCAGTTCTTC
TRBV29-1	12	few	.	TRBJ2-5	CSVARGKETQYF	TGCAGCGTTGCTAGGGGTAAAGAGACCCAGTACTTC
TRBV5-1	13	.	.	TRBJ2-5	CASSSDPTETQYF	TGCGCCAGCAGCTCGGACCCCACGGAGACCCAGTACTTC
TRBV5-1	17	few	TRBD2	TRBJ2-3	CASSLGGTSGSTDTQYF	TGCGCCAGCAGCTTGGGAGGGACTAGCGGGAGCACAGATACGCAGTATTTT
TRBV5-1	16	few	TRBD2	TRBJ2-5	CASSPGGAGGYNEQYF	TGCGCCAGCAGCCCCGGGGGGGCGGGAGGTTACAATGAGCAGTACTTC
TRBV5-1	14	.	.	TRBJ2-1	CASSPNPSYNEQFF	TGCGCCAGCAGCCCTAACCCTTCCTACAATGAGCAGTTCTTC
TRBV12-5	17	.	TRBD1	TRBJ2-2	CASGLVLRGQGTGELFF	TGTGCTAGTGGTTTGGTACTGAGGGGGCAAGGCACCGGGGAGCTGTTTTTT